This T cell receptor beta chain was profiled in a study of T cell changes during pregnancy in multiple sclerosis (dated by TCRdb to the late 2010s). For the study in its entirety: The study examined how the T cell repertoire changed over the course of pregnancy in women with multiple sclerosis.

The count of this clone is one. Its recognized antigen is unknown. No much larger clone is present one base from it, and per-base qualities are unavailable. The library was made by the immunoSEQ multiplex PCR assay. TCRdb stores this immuneACCESS table with in-frame sequences only. Part of the clones is absent; in the studies checked, under half of the shortfall reflects unresolved V genes, and no reason is known for the rest. This sample is represented by tens of thousands of clones; 90% of them were singletons. The ten biggest clones cover around 3.3% of the sample. CDR1 SGDLS and CDR2 YYNGEE are derived from the germline V gene. The germline V and J ends show losses of 3 bases and 4 bases respectively, and no gene match explains 2 bases of the junction. The CDR3 numbers 14 residues from cysteine through phenylalanine. Only CDR3 DNA remains: 42 bases, in frame from the first base.

Specimen: CD8+ T cells from peripheral blood mononuclear cells, collected before pregnancy. The receptor was derived from a female donor with multiple sclerosis, enrolled in a pregnancy study. The receptor chain draws on TRBV9 and TRBJ2-3, and 10 junctional nucleotides match TRBD1. The CDR3 reads CASSGTGGADTQYF. In nucleotide form, the sequence is TGTGCCAGCAGCGGGACAGGGGGTGCAGATACGCAGTATTTT.